This T cell receptor (beta chain) was recovered during a study of shared clonotypes between healthy human individuals. At the level of the study: Three plates each covered CD4 naive and memory; CD8 naive two, CD8 memory one.

Sequencing was performed with immunoSEQ multiplex PCR; in TCRdb, only in-frame clones are kept and a portion is missing. The sample has 2 million to 3 million clones, under 95% seen once. Germline lookup yields CDR1 SQVTM and CDR2 ANQGSEA. The CDR3 is 14 residues long. Trimming removed 4 bases from V and 3 bases from J; junction bases left unmatched: 8. The chain combines TRBV29-1 with TRBJ2-7; 8 nucleotides match TRBD1. This TCR was sampled from a man between 18 and 35 years old in good health. Some clones in this sample may be carry-over from other donors' samples. The sequenced sample was naive CD4+ T cells from PBMCs. As to subset: CD45RA+ positively selected. The CDR3 loop is CSVVVQDRDYEQYF. The CDR3 nucleotides read TGCAGCGTTGTTGTACAGGACAGGGACTACGAGCAGTACTTC.